The source of this T cell receptor beta chain is a study of T cells in Graves' hyperthyroidism and ophthalmopathy. This CDR3 is 15 amino acids long. The V gene end was trimmed by 2 bases and the J gene end by 2 bases; junction bases not matched to a gene: 3. Germline V gene sequence: CDR1 LNHDA, CDR2 SQIVND (reference sequence). An absence of ophthalmopathy progression within 18 months meant stable Graves' hyperthyroidism. Patients aged 18 to 65 had newly diagnosed hyperthyroidism that had lasted under 2 months. Source material for PBMCs was 9 to 10 ml fresh peripheral blood. The table lists this clonotype with many counts. RNA transcripts provided the source from which TCR beta CDR3 regions were amplified. Initially, a first-round RT-PCR of the TCR CDR3 employed the HTBI primer set. TCRdb re-analysed the multiplex PCR reads in MiXCR, keeping a single row per CDR3 protein. The table shows 460,000 or so distinct CDR3 sequences, with approximately 14% occurring only once.

This sequence was found in a woman aged 18-29 years with Graves' hyperthyroidism. The chain is built from TRBV19 and TRBJ2-1; 7 bases align to TRBD2. The sequencing input was blood. The CDR3 region is CASSIKAGAYNEQFF. CDR3 nucleotide sequence: TGTGCCAGTAGTATAAAGGCGGGAGCCTACAATGAGCAGTTCTTC.